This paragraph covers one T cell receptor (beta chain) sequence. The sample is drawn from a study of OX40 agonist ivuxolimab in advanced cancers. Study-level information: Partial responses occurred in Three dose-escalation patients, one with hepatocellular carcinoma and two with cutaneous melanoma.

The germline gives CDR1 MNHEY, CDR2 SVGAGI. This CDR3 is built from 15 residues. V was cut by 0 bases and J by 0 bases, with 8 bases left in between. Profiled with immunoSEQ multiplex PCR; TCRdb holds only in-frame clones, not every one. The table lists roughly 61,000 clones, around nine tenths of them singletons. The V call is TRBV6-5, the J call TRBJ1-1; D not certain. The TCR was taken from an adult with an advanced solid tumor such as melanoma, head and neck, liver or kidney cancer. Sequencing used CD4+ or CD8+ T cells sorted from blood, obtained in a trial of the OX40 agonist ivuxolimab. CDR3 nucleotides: TGTGCCAGCAGTTACTCTGCAGGCATGAACACTGAAGCTTTCTTT. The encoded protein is CASSYSAGMNTEAFF.